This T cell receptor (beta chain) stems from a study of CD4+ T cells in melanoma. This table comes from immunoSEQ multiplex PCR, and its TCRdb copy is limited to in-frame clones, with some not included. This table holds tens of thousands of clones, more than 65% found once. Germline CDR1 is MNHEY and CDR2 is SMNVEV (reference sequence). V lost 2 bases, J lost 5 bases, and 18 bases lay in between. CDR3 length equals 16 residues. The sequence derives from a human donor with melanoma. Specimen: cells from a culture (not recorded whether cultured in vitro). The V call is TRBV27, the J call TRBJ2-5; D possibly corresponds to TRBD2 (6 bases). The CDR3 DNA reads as TGTGCCAGCAGTTTACGTCCCCGACTAGAGGTCGAGACCCAGTACTTC. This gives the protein CASSLRPRLEVETQYF.